Listed below are T cell receptor beta chains from one sample, sequenced in a study of OX40 agonist ivuxolimab in advanced cancers. Clones were sequenced by immunoSEQ multiplex PCR, and TCRdb holds only the in-frame ones, with some missing. The repertoire holds 75,000 to 90,000 clones, with around 83% as singletons. The sample was CD4+ or CD8+ T cells sorted from blood, taken in a trial of the OX40 agonist ivuxolimab. The source of these receptors is an adult with an advanced solid tumor such as melanoma, head and neck, liver or kidney cancer. The CDR3 runs from the conserved cysteine through the conserved F or W. The D gene is left open where the match is weak. The size field is filled for only some rows; it gives once, few, many or a size class.

. TRBJ1-6 TRBD1 14 TRBV6-6 TGTGCCAGCAGGACAGGGACCGATAATTCACCCCTCCACTTT CASRTGTDNSPLHF
. TRBJ2-1 . 17 TRBV5-4 TGTGCCAGCAGCTCTAACACTCTAGCGAGCTCCTACAATGAGCAGTTCTTC CASSSNTLASSYNEQFF
. TRBJ1-2 . 15 TRBV7-6 TGTGCCAGCAGCCCCTCGGACAGCCCTCTCTATGGCTACACCTTC CASSPSDSPLYGYTF
. TRBJ1-5 . 12 TRBV30 TGTGCCTGGAGTACTAGCAATCAGCCCCAGCATTTT CAWSTSNQPQHF
. TRBJ1-6 . 15 TRBV9 TGTGCCAGCAGCCCCACCCGACGGGATAATTCACCCCTCCACTTT CASSPTRRDNSPLHF
. TRBJ1-6 . 14 TRBV7-2 TGTGCCAGCACCCTAGGGACGGAGAATTCACCCCTCCACTTT CASTLGTENSPLHF
few TRBJ2-7 . 17 TRBV28 TGTGCCAGCAGCGCCCCCCAGGCCCCCCTCGATACCTACGAGCAGTACTTC CASSAPQAPLDTYEQYF
few TRBJ1-5 . 15 TRBV9 TGTGCCAGCAGCGTAGGTGGGGCGAGCAATCAGCCCCAGCATTTT CASSVGGASNQPQHF
. TRBJ1-2 TRBD1 13 TRBV18 TGTGCCAGCTCTCCCGGGACAGACTATGGCTACACCTTC CASSPGTDYGYTF
few TRBJ1-6 . 14 TRBV5-1 TGCGCCAGCAGCTTGGAACGGCACAATTCACCCCTCCACTTT CASSLERHNSPLHF
. TRBJ1-5 . 21 TRBV21-1 TGTGCCAGCAGCAATACGAACCGGGACAGGGGGCTAATTCGCAAATTTCAGCCCCAGCATTTT CASSNTNRDRGLIRKFQPQHF
. TRBJ1-1 . 13 TRBV4-2 TGTGCCAGCAGCCAAGATGGGAACACTGAAGCTTTCTTT CASSQDGNTEAFF
few TRBJ1-4 . 12 TRBV7-9 TGTGCCAGCAGCTTAGACAGCGGGAAACTGTTTTTT CASSLDSGKLFF
. TRBJ2-1 TRBD2 14 TRBV28 TGTGCCACCCTAGCGGGGGGATACTACAATGAGCAGTTCTTC CATLAGGYYNEQFF
. TRBJ1-5 . 12 TRBV10-3 TGTGCCATCAGCGGCACTAGTCAGCCCCAGCATTTT CAISGTSQPQHF
. TRBJ1-3 . 15 TRBV11-1 TGTGCCAGCAGCTGGGGACCGCAGACTGGAAACACCATATATTTT CASSWGPQTGNTIYF